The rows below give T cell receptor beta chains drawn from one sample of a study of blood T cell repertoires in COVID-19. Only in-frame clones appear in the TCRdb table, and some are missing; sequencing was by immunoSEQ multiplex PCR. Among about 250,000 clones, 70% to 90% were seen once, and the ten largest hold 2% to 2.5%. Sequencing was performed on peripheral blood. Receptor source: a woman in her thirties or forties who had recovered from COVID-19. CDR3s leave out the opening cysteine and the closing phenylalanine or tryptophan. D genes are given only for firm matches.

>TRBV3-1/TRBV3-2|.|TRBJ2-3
ASSYQPLASTDTQY
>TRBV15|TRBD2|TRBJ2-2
ATSQLAGRPGELF
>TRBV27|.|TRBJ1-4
ASSPGRGTTNEKLF
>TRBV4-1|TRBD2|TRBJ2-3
ASSEGLAVLTDTQY
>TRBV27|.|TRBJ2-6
ASSLSPGSGANVLT
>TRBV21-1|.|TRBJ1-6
ASSTAGGGSPLH
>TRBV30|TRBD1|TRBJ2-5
AWRWTGWQETQY
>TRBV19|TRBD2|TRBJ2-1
ASSIRPSGTIYNEQF
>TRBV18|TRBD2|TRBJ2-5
ASSPGGATLETQY
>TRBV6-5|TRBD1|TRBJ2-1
ASSLQGAGNEQF
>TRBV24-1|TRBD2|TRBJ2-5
ATSDLDGRAETQY
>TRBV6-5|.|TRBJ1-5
ASSVSGDQPQH
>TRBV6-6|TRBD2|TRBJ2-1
ASTPSGGGRNEQF
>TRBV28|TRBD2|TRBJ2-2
ASSFGGVSNTGELF
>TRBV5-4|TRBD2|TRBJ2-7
ASSPAGTSGLYEQY
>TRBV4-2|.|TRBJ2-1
ASSQERNEQF
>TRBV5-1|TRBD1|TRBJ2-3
ASSWGQGTSTDTQY
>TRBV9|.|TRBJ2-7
ASSTGSYEQY